This TCR beta chain was recorded in a study of shared clonotypes between healthy human individuals. The V and J ends lost 10 bases and 4 bases, in that order; junction bases with no gene match: 8. CDR1 LNHDA and CDR2 SQIVND come from the germline V gene (reference sequence). This CDR3 region has 13 residues. Genomic DNA per cell subset filled all wells of several immunoSEQ plates. Clones were read by immunoSEQ multiplex PCR, and TCRdb kept only the in-frame ones, dropping some. In the table there are fewer than 3 million clones, about nine tenths of which are singletons. Points from the study as a whole: Limitation of the genetic and exposure-history diversity represented came from the few donors.

Of note for this clone: Its specificity is unknown.

This clonotype originated in a man aged 18 to 35 in good health. Some clones in this sample may be carry-over from other donors' samples. Sequencing input: naive CD4+ T cells from PBMCs. The subset is: CD45RA+ positively selected. V gene TRBV19 combines with J gene TRBJ1-2; 8 nucleotides line up with TRBD1. The CDR3 here is CATRTGNAYGYTF. The CDR3 DNA follows: TGTGCCACCCGGACAGGGAATGCCTATGGCTACACCTTC.